The next 27 T cell receptor beta chains were all read from a single sample in a study of T cell responses to AZD1222 COVID-19 vaccine (dated by TCRdb to about 2021). Library method: the immunoSEQ multiplex PCR assay. In its TCRdb copy, this immuneACCESS table keeps in-frame sequences only and misses some clones. Where compared with another copy, unresolved V genes explain less than half of these, and the others have no known cause. This sample comprises fewer than 200,000 clones, 88% of them detected only once. The top ten clones comprise about 0.49% of the sample. The time point label corresponds to: baseline before first vaccination. This sample comprised peripheral blood, obtained on day 0 of AZD1222 vaccination. These receptors originate from an adult in good health.

The V gene is TRBV19, the J gene TRBJ2-1; possible D gene TRBD2, 6 bases. The CDR3 totals 16 residues. V lost 2 bases to trimming and J lost 5 bases, with 16 bases between them. Germline assignment: CDR1 LNHDA and CDR2 SQIVND (reference sequence). The CDR3 protein is CASSIPRGRLNNEQFF. DNA of the CDR3: TGTGCCAGTAGTATACCCCGTGGGAGGCTTAACAATGAGCAGTTCTTC.

The genes are TRBV4-3 and TRBJ2-2, with 12 positions matching TRBD2. CDR3 length equals 16 residues. CDR1 is LGHNA, CDR2 YSLEER, per germline. The V gene end was trimmed by 0 bases and the J gene end by 6 bases; junction bases not matched to a gene: 2. The CDR3 loop is CASSQDLAGGPGELFF. The CDR3 DNA reads as TGCGCCAGCAGCCAAGATCTAGCGGGGGGGCCCGGGGAGCTGTTTTTT.

This clone appeared a few times. This chain uses TRBV7-2 with TRBJ1-1, with 7 bases aligning to TRBD1. The CDR3 covers 14 residues. J gave up 0 bases and V 4 bases, and 2 bases lay outside the gene matches. Germline CDR1 and CDR2: SGHTA and FQGNSA. The DNA for the CDR3 is TGTGCCAGCAGCTCGGGACAGTTGAACACTGAAGCTTTCTTT. Translation: CASSSGQLNTEAFF.

The V and J genes are TRBV6-2 or TRBV6-3 and TRBJ2-2; D ambiguous. The CDR3 is made up of 15 amino acids. Trimming took 2 bases from V and 1 from J, leaving 8 bases between them. Per germline, CDR1 MNHEY and CDR2 SVGEGT. CDR3 in amino acids: CASSYRTKNTGELFF. DNA of the CDR3: TGTGCCAGCAGTTACCGTACCAAGAACACCGGGGAGCTGTTTTTT.

The rearrangement joins TRBV29-1 to TRBJ2-6, with TRBD1 matching 8 bases. CDR1 and CDR2 (germline): SQVTM, ANQGSEA. The V segment lost 0 bases and the J segment 0 bases; nucleotides outside the gene matches: 13. The CDR3 is 20 residues long. CDR3 in DNA: TGCAGCGTTGAAGATTCCAGGTCCCAGGGGGCTATCTCTGGGGCCAACGTCCTGACTTTC. Translating it yields CSVEDSRSQGAISGANVLTF.

The chain uses TRBV7-3 and TRBJ2-2; 9 nucleotides line up with TRBD2. The CDR3 extends over 14 amino acids. V shed 8 bases, J shed 4 bases, and the junction held 5 bases outside the gene matches. Germline V lookup: CDR1 SGHTA, CDR2 FQGTGA. For the CDR3, the DNA is TGTGCCAGCGGGCGGGAGGGGCCCACCGGGGAGCTGTTTTTT. It codes for CASGREGPTGELFF.

The chain has TRBV6-6 and TRBJ1-1, with 7 positions matching TRBD1. The germline gives CDR1 MNHNY, CDR2 SVGAGI (reference sequence). J gave up 4 bases and V 5 bases, and 1 base lay outside the gene matches. The CDR3 is 12 amino acids. The CDR3, as DNA: TGTGCCAGCAGTCAGGGGGGCACTGAAGCTTTCTTT. Its translation: CASSQGGTEAFF.

The chain is built from TRBV28 and TRBJ1-4; D is perhaps TRBD1 (6 bases). The germline V and J ends were trimmed by 6 bases and 8 bases, with 19 bases remaining between them. This CDR3 has 15 amino acids. CDR1 and CDR2 from the germline V gene are MDHEN and SYDVKM. CDR3 in DNA: TGTGCCAGCAGCCCCCCGGGGGGGGCGCGGGAAAAACTGTTTTTT. Its translation: CASSPPGGAREKLFF.

CDR3: CASSIEWTAQPQHF. The CDR3 region has the DNA TGTGCCAGTAGTATAGAGTGGACAGCCCAGCCCCAGCATTTT. The chain links TRBV19 to TRBJ1-5, with TRBD1 as a possible D gene (6 bases). Trimming removed 0 bases from V and 7 bases from J, with 10 bases in between. CDR1 LNHDA and CDR2 SQIVND come from the germline V gene (reference sequence). This CDR3 is 14 amino acids long.

This rearrangement joins TRBV6-2 or TRBV6-3 to TRBJ2-1, with D unclear. The CDR3 is made up of 15 amino acids. V lost 0 bases, J lost 2 bases, and 8 bases lay in between. CDR1 is MNHEY, CDR2 SVGEGT, per germline. CDR3 sequence reads: CASSYSPVAYNEQFF. The CDR3 coding sequence is TGTGCCAGCAGTTACTCCCCAGTAGCCTACAATGAGCAGTTCTTC.

The chain joins TRBV19 to TRBJ2-2, with D perhaps matching TRBD2 (7 bases). Looked up from germline, CDR1 is LNHDA and CDR2 is SQIVND (reference sequence). The CDR3 is 17 residues long. V was trimmed by 2 bases and J by 4 bases, leaving 17 bases between them. CDR3 in DNA: TGTGCCAGTAGTATACACAGGGCCGCGGGGGTCACCGGGGAGCTGTTTTTT. This translates into CASSIHRAAGVTGELFF.

V gene TRBV5-1 combines with J gene TRBJ2-5; no definite D call. V gave up 4 bases and J gave up 10 bases, with 5 bases separating them. The CDR3 has 9 residues. Germline CDR1 reads SGHRS; CDR2 reads YFSETQ. The DNA of the CDR3 is TGCGCCAGCAGCCCCCTCCAGTACTTC. Its protein product is CASSPLQYF.

The V and J genes are TRBV9 and TRBJ2-3; tentatively, D is TRBD2 (5 bases). V lost 5 bases and J 0 bases, leaving 13 bases between the germline ends. CDR3 size: 15 residues. Looked up from germline, CDR1 is SGDLS and CDR2 is YYNGEE. For the CDR3, the DNA is TGTGCCAGCAGTCTAGCCGATTTTAGCACAGATACGCAGTATTTT. Amino acid sequence: CASSLADFSTDTQYF.

The genes are TRBV3-1 (or the pseudogene TRBV3-2) and TRBJ1-2, with D perhaps TRBD1 (5 bases). V lost 0 bases and J 7 bases, leaving 9 bases between the germline ends. Germline values: CDR1 LGHDT, CDR2 YNNKEL (reference sequence). CDR3 length: 13 residues. The CDR3 nucleotides read TGTGCCAGCAGCCAAGATCGGGGCGTTGGCTACACCTTC. Protein product: CASSQDRGVGYTF.

This clone showed up many times. The chain combines TRBV20-1 with TRBJ2-5; no clear D. The germline V gene has CDR1 DFQATT and CDR2 SNEGSKA (reference sequence). CDR3 size: 11 residues. V was shortened by 4 bases and J by 0 bases, with 3 bases between the two germline ends. CDR3 amino acids: CSATHQETQYF. The CDR3 nucleotides read TGCAGTGCTACACACCAAGAGACCCAGTACTTC.

The V call is TRBV6-5, the J call TRBJ2-7; D unclear. V gave up 7 bases and J gave up 3 bases, with 10 bases separating them. CDR1 is MNHEY and CDR2 is SVGAGI in the germline V gene. The CDR3 contains 12 residues. DNA for the CDR3: TGTGCCAGCATGAACATCGACTACGAGCAGTACTTC. This gives the protein CASMNIDYEQYF.

The CDR3 bases are TGTGCCAGCAGCTTAGAACCGGGATCCTACGATGGCTACACCTTC. This gives the protein CASSLEPGSYDGYTF. The J gene is TRBJ1-2, the V gene TRBV11-2; no reliable D call. Trimming removed 0 bases at V and 6 bases at J, with 14 bases between. CDR1 SGHAT and CDR2 FQNNGV come from the germline V gene. CDR3 length: 15 residues. The variable domain in full, completed from reference TRBV11-2 and TRBJ1-2, reads EAGVAQSPRYKIIEKRQSVAFWCNPISGHATLYWYQQILGQGPKLLIQFQNNGVVDDSQLPKDRFSAERLKGVDSTLKIQPAKLEDSAVYLCASSLEPGSYDGYTFGSGTRLTVV.

The chain employs TRBV18 and TRBJ1-1; 7 bases fit TRBD1. V gave up 0 bases and J gave up 0 bases; unmatched junction bases: 4. The germline gives CDR1 KGHSH, CDR2 LQKENI. This CDR3 comprises 16 residues. In DNA form, the CDR3 reads TGTGCCAGCTCACCACCCGGACAGGAGGTGAACACTGAAGCTTTCTTT. This encodes CASSPPGQEVNTEAFF.

The chain has TRBV2 and TRBJ1-5; TRBD1 is a possible D gene (6 bases). Germline V gene data show CDR1 as SNHLY and CDR2 as FYNNEI. V lost 4 bases, J lost 2 bases, and 15 bases lay in between. There are 16 residues in the CDR3. CDR3 region: CASSATGRVGNQPQHF. CDR3 nucleotides: TGTGCCAGCAGTGCCACAGGGAGGGTCGGCAATCAGCCCCAGCATTTT.

The gene calls are TRBV7-8 and TRBJ1-6; possibly TRBD1 for D (5 bases). Germline-derived CDR1 and CDR2 are SGHVS and FQNEAQ. CDR3 length: 16 amino acids. The ends were cut back, 1 base at V and 7 bases at J, with 14 bases in the middle. The CDR3 loop is CASSLVGGTDNSPLHF. The CDR3 DNA is TGTGCCAGCAGCTTAGTGGGGGGGACCGACAATTCACCCCTCCACTTT.

A few counts support this clone. This chain links TRBV19 with TRBJ2-2, with 8 bases lining up with TRBD2. The length of the CDR3 is 14 residues. The germline V gene encodes CDR1 LNHDA and CDR2 SQIVND (reference sequence). Losses at the gene ends were 3 bases for V and 5 bases for J; bases not matched to a gene: 2. The CDR3 DNA sequence: TGTGCCAGTAGTATTCGGGAGGGTACCGGGGAGCTGTTTTTT. Encoded protein: CASSIREGTGELFF. The full variable domain, with the rest looked up from reference TRBV19 and TRBJ2-2, is DGGITQSPKYLFRKEGQNVTLSCEQNLNHDAMYWYRQDPGQGLRLIYYSQIVNDFQKGDIAEGYSVSREKKESFPLTVTSAQKNPTAFYLCASSIREGTGELFFGEGSRLTVL.

This chain links TRBV30 with TRBJ1-4; D not resolved. Trimming removed 3 bases from V and 8 bases from J, with 25 bases in between. CDR3 size: 17 residues. Per the germline V gene, CDR1 is GTSNPN and CDR2 is SVGIG (reference sequence). CDR3 sequence reads: CAWSTLLGGVSGEKLFF. The CDR3 DNA sequence: TGTGCCTGGAGCACTTTACTCGGTGGAGTTTCGGGCGAAAAACTGTTTTTT.

The chain has TRBV15 and TRBJ2-7, with D possibly TRBD2 on 5 matching bases. The V and J ends lost 5 bases and 0 bases respectively, with 8 bases between them. This CDR3 region has 13 residues. Germline CDR1 reads LNHNV; CDR2 reads YYDKDF (reference sequence). The CDR3 nucleotides read TGTGCCACCAGCCCCGGGAACTCCTACGAGCAGTACTTC. As protein: CATSPGNSYEQYF.

In DNA, the CDR3 is TGTGCCAGCAGTCAACCCCATATCTCCTACGAGCAGTACTTC. Its translation is CASSQPHISYEQYF. The chain has TRBV6-2 or TRBV6-3 and TRBJ2-7, with D uncertain. The CDR3 covers 14 residues. With 5 bases removed from V and 0 bases from J, the gap between germline ends came to 11 bases. The germline CDR1 and CDR2 sequences are MNHEY and SVGEGT.

The J gene is TRBJ2-2, the V gene TRBV7-2, with 8 positions matching TRBD1. Germline V gene lookup returns CDR1 SGHTA and CDR2 FQGNSA. CDR3 length: 15 amino acids. J lost 4 bases, V lost 0 bases, and 1 base had no gene match. Here the CDR3 DNA reads TGTGCCAGCAGCTTAGCGGGACAGGCCACCGGGGAGCTGTTTTTT. Translated: CASSLAGQATGELFF. Based on the CDR3 plus reference TRBV7-2 and TRBJ2-2, the full variable domain is GAGVSQSPSNKVTEKGKDVELRCDPISGHTALYWYRQSLGQGLEFLIYFQGNSAPDKSGLPSDRFSAERTGGSVSTLTIQRTQQEDSAVYLCASSLAGQATGELFFGEGSRLTVL.

The J gene is TRBJ2-5, the V gene TRBV5-1; possibly TRBD2 for D (6 bases). CDR1 is SGHRS and CDR2 is YFSETQ in the germline V gene. V was cut by 0 bases and J by 2 bases, with 11 bases left in between. This CDR3 contains 15 residues. The CDR3: CASSLGGSGQETQYF. DNA of the CDR3: TGCGCCAGCAGCTTGGGGGGGAGCGGGCAAGAGACCCAGTACTTC.

The chain couples TRBV25-1 to TRBJ2-1, with D possibly matching TRBD2 (6 bases). CDR3 length: 14 residues. Germline V lookup: CDR1 MGHDK, CDR2 SYGVNS. Trimming cost V 4 bases and J 7 bases, with 14 bases left between them. The CDR3 protein is CASSGTIHTNEQFF. CDR3 in DNA: TGTGCCAGCAGTGGGACTATTCACACTAATGAGCAGTTCTTC.